This paragraph covers one TCR beta chain sequence. Its antigen is as yet unknown. Sequenced by immunoSEQ multiplex PCR; TCRdb stores in-frame clones only, minus some. In the table there are about 100,000 clones, approximately 90% of which are singletons. This entry is derived from a study of T cell responses to AZD1222 COVID-19 vaccine. After removal of 2 bases from V and 5 bases from J, the junction contained 9 bases not matched to a gene. CDR3 length: 15 residues. Germline loops: CDR1 SGHKS, CDR2 YYEKEE (reference sequence). Study observations and caveats: Researchers took repertoire samples only after the peak T cell response had come.

V is TRBV5-5 and J is TRBJ2-5; 7 bases fit TRBD2. This sequence originates from an adult who received the AZD1222 COVID-19 vaccine. Material: peripheral blood, obtained 28 days after the second AZD1222 dose. The CDR3 coding sequence is TGTGCCAGCAGCTTCGGAAGCGGGAATGGTGAGACCCAGTACTTC. Translation gives CASSFGSGNGETQYF. The whole variable domain, remainder taken from reference TRBV5-5 and TRBJ2-5, is DAGVTQSPTHLIKTRGQQVTLRCSPISGHKSVSWYQQVLGQGPQFIFQYYEKEERGRGNFPDRFSARQFPNYSSELNVNALLLGDSALYLCASSFGSGNGETQYFGPGTRLLVL.